This record covers a single TCR beta chain. Its matching antigen is unknown. The data are from a study of cytomegalovirus exposure and HLA in healthy donors. Both 60 Vbeta primers and 13 Jbeta primers went into the PCR. Clones were read by immunoSEQ multiplex PCR, and TCRdb kept only the in-frame ones, dropping some. The sample contains tens of thousands of clones, just under 70% of which appear only once. Germline CDR1 reads SGHNT; CDR2 reads YENEEA. CDR3 length: 11 residues. V shed 2 bases and J shed 10 bases, with 7 bases lying between them. Notes on the study in general: Among the sequence variants, a highly shared cluster was likely an artifact of sequencing. High specificity and sensitivity for cytomegalovirus status were reported for the classifier. A later analysis, which compared TCR beta chains of equal frequency, found the HLA-associated ones more clonally expanded.

Each donor was nominally healthy when sampled (though unrecorded immune exposures were likely). This sequence was found in a man aged 50-60 years in good health and CMV-seronegative. Sequencing was carried out using PBMCs. The gene calls are TRBV11-3 and TRBJ2-3; D unclear. The CDR3 spells CASSLTRAQYF. CDR3 nucleotide sequence: TGTGCCAGCAGCTTAACCCGAGCGCAGTATTTT. The full variable domain, with the rest looked up from reference TRBV11-3 and TRBJ2-3, is EAGVVQSPRYKIIEKKQPVAFWCNPISGHNTLYWYLQNLGQGPELLIRYENEEAVDDSQLPKDRFSAERLKGVDSTLKIQPAELGDSAVYLCASSLTRAQYFGPGTRLTVL.